The 9 T cell receptor beta chains reported below all come from one sample, sequenced in a study of T cell changes during pregnancy in multiple sclerosis (dated by TCRdb to the late 2010s). Library prep was done by the immunoSEQ multiplex PCR assay. Not all clones reach the TCRdb copy of this immuneACCESS table, which keeps in-frame sequences only. Checked studies attribute under half of the gap to unresolved V genes and leave the rest unexplained. The sample table records under 30,000 clones; approximately 91% of these occur just once. Of the sample, approximately 6.6% falls within the top ten clones. Source: CD8+ T cells from peripheral blood mononuclear cells, taken after pregnancy. These TCRs come from a female donor with multiple sclerosis, enrolled in a pregnancy study.

The chain uses TRBV7-6 and TRBJ1-1, with unresolved D. CDR3 length equals 14 residues. V shed 7 bases and J shed 3 bases, with 15 bases lying between them. Per the germline V gene, CDR1 is SGHVS and CDR2 is FNYEAQ. CDR3 protein: CASNSPDGDTEAFF. CDR3 nucleotide sequence: TGTGCCAGCAACTCCCCGGACGGGGACACTGAAGCTTTCTTT.

CDR3 protein: CASSRGSSYNEQFF. The CDR3 coding sequence is TGTGCCAGCAGCCGCGGGAGCTCCTACAATGAGCAGTTCTTC. The V and J genes are TRBV11-2 and TRBJ2-1; 7 nucleotides match TRBD2. Per germline, CDR1 SGHAT and CDR2 FQNNGV. Germline trimming cut 5 bases from V and 0 bases from J; bases unmatched to any gene: 1. CDR3 length equals 14 residues.

The V call is TRBV27, the J call TRBJ2-3; D possibly corresponds to TRBD1 (6 bases). The CDR3 runs to 12 residues. Trimming removed 7 bases from V and 5 bases from J, with 10 bases in between. CDR1 MNHEY and CDR2 SMNVEV come from the germline V gene (reference sequence). CDR3 nucleotides: TGTGCCAGCAATTCCAGGGGAGATACGCAGTATTTT. Residues: CASNSRGDTQYF.

This rearrangement joins TRBV27 to TRBJ2-1; possible D gene TRBD1, 5 bases. Trimming took off 5 bases at V and 7 bases at J, with 6 bases between the two ends. Per the germline V gene, CDR1 is MNHEY and CDR2 is SMNVEV (reference sequence). CDR3 size: 11 residues. DNA of the CDR3: TGTGCCAGCAGTCAGGGAAATGAGCAGTTCTTC. As protein: CASSQGNEQFF.

J is TRBJ2-7 and V is TRBV13; a weak D match, TRBD1 (7 bases). The CDR3 spans 13 residues. Per germline, CDR1 PRHDT and CDR2 FYEKMQ (reference sequence). V gave up 1 base and J gave up 6 bases, with 10 bases separating them. As DNA, the CDR3 is TGTGCCAGCAGCTTAGACCAGGGGGGCGAGCAGTACTTC. Protein: CASSLDQGGEQYF.

The rearrangement uses TRBV10-3 and TRBJ2-7, with 7 bases that match TRBD2. V gave up 1 base and J gave up 6 bases; unmatched junction bases: 9. Germline values: CDR1 ENHRY, CDR2 SYGVKD. This CDR3 has 15 residues. The CDR3 DNA reads as TGTGCCATCAGTGAGTGGGAGGGGTCAGTCCGCGAGCAGTACTTC. Protein: CAISEWEGSVREQYF.

This clone ranks as medium-sized (0.01 to 0.1%). This chain connects TRBV4-2 to TRBJ1-1, with 7 nucleotides matching TRBD1. The CDR3 loop spans 15 amino acids. The junction had 10 bases not matched to a gene; V was cut back by 3 bases and J by 6 bases. Germline V lookup: CDR1 LGHNA, CDR2 YNFKEQ. This CDR3 reads CASSQSARGYAEAFF. The CDR3 DNA follows: TGTGCCAGCAGCCAGAGCGCCAGGGGGTACGCTGAAGCTTTCTTT.

V gene TRBV27 combines with J gene TRBJ2-1; the D is unclear. CDR1 and CDR2 from the germline V gene are MNHEY and SMNVEV (reference sequence). Trimming pared 0 bases from V and 7 bases from J, leaving 7 bases between. The CDR3 length is 13 residues. As DNA, the CDR3 is TGTGCCAGCAGTTTATCCTCCCGGAATGAGCAGTTCTTC. Translating it yields CASSLSSRNEQFF.

The chain has TRBV19 and TRBJ2-7, with D possibly matching TRBD2 (5 bases). CDR3 length: 14 amino acids. The germline V gene encodes CDR1 LNHDA and CDR2 SQIVND (reference sequence). Between the trimmed V and J ends, which lost 5 bases and 3 bases, there was a span of 14 bases. The CDR3 DNA reads TGTGCCAGTAGTTTCTCGTACGGGGACTACGAGCAGTACTTC. As protein: CASSFSYGDYEQYF.